These 27 T cell receptor beta chains were all obtained from the same sample, sequenced in a study of blood T cell repertoires in COVID-19 (TCRdb year 2020). Library method: the immunoSEQ multiplex PCR assay. Held by TCRdb, this immuneACCESS table contains in-frame sequences only and omits some clones. Under half of the omission traces to an unresolved V gene where checked; the cause of the rest is unknown. The sample contains about 160,000 clones, approximately 84% of them found a single time. The ten largest clonotypes hold about 24% of the sample. The sequenced sample consisted of peripheral blood. These receptors were obtained from a woman older than 75 with acute or convalescent COVID-19.

The chain links TRBV6-5 to TRBJ2-1, with 9 bases that match TRBD1. Trimming took 2 bases from V and 8 from J; bases not matched to a gene: 1. Germline V gene data show CDR1 as MNHEY and CDR2 as SVGAGI. This CDR3 region has 13 residues. The CDR3, as DNA: TGTGCCAGCAGTTACAGGACAGGGGATGAGCAGTTCTTC. It translates to CASSYRTGDEQFF.

In its sample, this clone was seen a few times. The V call is TRBV10-3, the J call TRBJ1-3; the match to TRBD1 covers 7 bases. The junction had 13 bases not matched to a gene; V was cut back by 2 bases and J by 0 bases. Germline CDR1 is ENHRY and CDR2 is SYGVKD. The CDR3 contains 19 residues. The chain's CDR3 is CAISEGGLTGDPSGNTIYF. The CDR3 region has the DNA TGTGCCATCAGTGAGGGTGGTTTAACAGGGGATCCCTCTGGAAACACCATATATTTT.

The rearrangement joins TRBV4-2 to TRBJ2-2; 9 nucleotides line up with TRBD2. Per the germline V gene, CDR1 is LGHNA and CDR2 is YNFKEQ. The CDR3 spans 18 residues. V lost 2 bases and J lost 5; bases outside the gene matches: 12. CDR3 region: CASSQPPLSGRRTGELFF. The CDR3, as DNA: TGTGCCAGCAGCCAACCGCCCCTTAGCGGGAGACGGACCGGGGAGCTGTTTTTT.

The CDR3 reads CSVASGSRYEQFF. CDR3 DNA sequence: TGCAGCGTTGCTAGCGGGAGTAGGTATGAGCAGTTCTTC. This chain connects TRBV29-1 to TRBJ2-1; 10 bases line up with TRBD2. The CDR3 has 13 amino acids. Trimming at V came to 4 bases and at J to 8 bases, leaving 5 bases not matched to a gene. Germline-derived CDR1 and CDR2 are SQVTM and ANQGSEA.

The rearrangement joins TRBV7-8 to TRBJ1-1; D not certain. Per germline, CDR1 SGHVS and CDR2 FQNEAQ. The CDR3 runs to 15 residues. V shed 2 bases and J shed 4 bases, with 14 bases lying between them. CDR3 in amino acids: CASSLLAGRGTEAFF. The CDR3, as DNA: TGTGCCAGCAGCTTATTAGCCGGGAGAGGCACTGAAGCTTTCTTT.

This chain connects TRBV30 to TRBJ2-7; D call uncertain. Per the germline V gene, CDR1 is GTSNPN and CDR2 is SVGIG (reference sequence). This CDR3 has 14 amino acids. V was shortened by 0 bases and J by 0 bases, with 9 bases between the two germline ends. CDR3 sequence: CAWSVSVASYEQYF. For the CDR3, the DNA is TGTGCCTGGAGTGTAAGCGTGGCCTCCTACGAGCAGTACTTC.

V usage is TRBV5-1 and J usage is TRBJ1-4; 7 positions match TRBD1. V lost 3 bases to trimming and J lost 7 bases; unmatched junction nucleotides: 9. The CDR3 covers 15 residues. Germline values: CDR1 SGHRS, CDR2 YFSETQ. The CDR3 DNA reads TGCGCCAGCAGCTCCTTGACAGGGAGTGGTGAAAAACTGTTTTTT. It specifies CASSSLTGSGEKLFF.

This chain links TRBV3-1 (or the pseudogene TRBV3-2) with TRBJ1-4, with D unclear. This CDR3 is built from 15 residues. CDR1 LGHDT and CDR2 YNNKEL come from the germline V gene (reference sequence). The ends were cut back, 0 bases at V and 5 bases at J, with 10 bases in the middle. CDR3 DNA: TGTGCCAGCAGCCAAGATTCTGGGCGAAATGAAAAACTGTTTTTT. It codes for CASSQDSGRNEKLFF.

V and J are TRBV20-1 and TRBJ2-7; 8 bases map to TRBD1. CDR1 is DFQATT and CDR2 is SNEGSKA in the germline V gene (reference sequence). The CDR3 contains 13 residues. V gave up 3 bases and J gave up 7 bases; unmatched junction bases: 8. The CDR3 DNA reads as TGCAGTGCTAGTCGTCAGGGGGCGCGAGAGCAGTACTTC. Residues: CSASRQGAREQYF.

The chain has TRBV5-4 and TRBJ1-1; no clear D gene. The CDR3 contains 13 residues. Trimming stripped 2 bases from V and 3 bases from J, with 8 bases between. Per germline, CDR1 SGHNT and CDR2 YYREEE (reference sequence). The CDR3, as DNA: TGTGCCAGCAGCTTACACCGGGACACTGAAGCTTTCTTT. Its protein product is CASSLHRDTEAFF.

This chain uses TRBV7-7 with TRBJ2-7; 11 bases are a match to TRBD1. Per the germline V gene, CDR1 is SSHAT and CDR2 is FNYEAQ (reference sequence). The trim removed 3 bases at V and 3 bases at J, leaving 1 base unmatched. The CDR3 length is 14 residues. CDR3 sequence reads: CASSFGTGGYEQYF. Written as DNA, the CDR3 is TGTGCCAGCAGCTTCGGGACAGGGGGCTACGAGCAGTACTTC.

V and J are TRBV7-9 and TRBJ2-7; D remains ambiguous. Trimming removed 1 base at V and 6 bases at J, with 4 bases between. CDR3 length equals 11 residues. CDR1 and CDR2 from the germline V gene are SEHNR and FQNEAQ (reference sequence). This CDR3 is CASSLGAEQYF. As DNA, the CDR3 is TGTGCCAGCAGCTTAGGGGCCGAGCAGTACTTC.

This clone was observed a single time. Other nucleotide sequences from this sample produce the same CDR3. This sequence joins TRBV5-1 and TRBJ2-5, with D hard to call. V was pared by 1 base and J by 5 bases, with 9 bases between. Germline CDR1 SGHRS, CDR2 YFSETQ. The CDR3 runs to 13 residues. CDR3: CASSLYSQETQYF. The CDR3 DNA reads as TGCGCCAGCAGCTTGTATAGCCAGGAGACCCAGTACTTC.

J is TRBJ2-7 and V is TRBV7-9; 10 bases align to TRBD1. This CDR3 has 15 residues. With V trimmed by 8 bases and J by 1 base, 8 bases remained unmatched. CDR1 and CDR2 from the germline V gene are SEHNR and FQNEAQ (reference sequence). The CDR3 loop reads CASGPEGQGSYEQYF. The CDR3 nucleotides are TGTGCCAGCGGCCCCGAGGGACAGGGGTCCTACGAGCAGTACTTC.

This clone was observed a few times. The chain carries TRBV5-1 and TRBJ2-1; 8 nucleotides line up with TRBD2. J lost 8 bases, V lost 5 bases, and 15 bases had no gene match. The CDR3 is 16 amino acids. Germline loops: CDR1 SGHRS, CDR2 YFSETQ. CDR3: CASRAGGSGMWDEQFF. The CDR3 bases are TGCGCCAGCAGGGCGGGTGGTAGCGGGATGTGGGATGAGCAGTTCTTC. The whole variable domain, filled in from reference TRBV5-1 and TRBJ2-1, reads KAGVTQTPRYLIKTRGQQVTLSCSPISGHRSVSWYQQTPGQGLQFLFEYFSETQRNKGNFPGRFSGRQFSNSRSEMNVSTLELGDSALYLCASRAGGSGMWDEQFFGPGTRLTVL.

On this clone: Other DNA sequences from this sample encode an identical CDR3 as well. The chain joins TRBV3-1 (or the pseudogene TRBV3-2) to TRBJ2-5, with 13 bases aligning to TRBD2. Trimming at V came to 1 base and at J to 2 bases, leaving 1 base not matched to a gene. This CDR3 region has 16 residues. Germline CDR1 LGHDT, CDR2 YNNKEL (reference sequence). The CDR3: CASSQGLAGGQETQYF. The CDR3 DNA sequence: TGTGCCAGCAGCCAAGGACTAGCGGGAGGTCAAGAGACCCAGTACTTC.

This chain links TRBV18 with TRBJ1-2, with D possibly matching TRBD1 (5 bases). CDR1 and CDR2 from the germline V gene are KGHSH and LQKENI. Trimming removed 2 bases at V and 8 bases at J, with 15 bases between. The CDR3 covers 14 residues. The CDR3 sequence is CASSPKGEVWGYTF. Written as DNA, the CDR3 is TGTGCCAGCTCACCAAAAGGGGAAGTCTGGGGCTACACCTTC.

This chain connects TRBV6-5 to TRBJ2-2; D gene unclear. V was clipped by 7 bases and J by 8 bases, with 20 bases between them. CDR1 and CDR2 (germline): MNHEY, SVGAGI. CDR3 size: 15 residues. CDR3 in amino acids: CASTPRFPGPGELFF. CDR3 DNA: TGTGCCAGCACCCCTCGTTTTCCGGGTCCTGGGGAGCTGTTTTTT.

This chain uses TRBV18 with TRBJ1-2; D is possibly TRBD1 (6 bases). The CDR3 is made up of 15 amino acids. Trimming took off 2 bases at V and 5 bases at J, with 15 bases between the two ends. Germline values: CDR1 KGHSH, CDR2 LQKENI. The CDR3 nucleotides read TGTGCCAGCTCACCAGAGACAGGATCGCCATATGGCTACACCTTC. It codes for CASSPETGSPYGYTF.

The chain combines TRBV27 with TRBJ1-5; tentative D call: TRBD1 (6 bases). CDR1 and CDR2 from the germline V gene are MNHEY and SMNVEV (reference sequence). Trimming shortened V by 3 bases and J by 9 bases, and 9 bases separated the two germline ends. This CDR3 is 12 amino acids long. The CDR3 here is CASSFTGLPQHF. The CDR3 nucleotides are TGTGCCAGCAGTTTCACAGGGCTGCCCCAGCATTTT.

V gene TRBV4-1 combines with J gene TRBJ1-2, with 10 bases lining up with TRBD1. The CDR3 is made up of 15 amino acids. Germline CDR1 MGHRA, CDR2 YSYEKL. J gave up 8 bases and V 1 base, and 7 bases lay outside the gene matches. The CDR3 sequence: CASSQAGQGREGYTF. In nucleotides, the CDR3 is TGCGCCAGCAGCCAAGCGGGACAGGGGAGGGAGGGCTACACCTTC.

This chain links TRBV5-1 with TRBJ2-7, with a tentative D call TRBD2 (6 bases). The germline CDR1 and CDR2 sequences are SGHRS and YFSETQ. The CDR3 consists of 15 residues. V was clipped by 0 bases and J by 3 bases, with 13 bases between them. The CDR3 is CASSLAGRRGYEQYF. CDR3 coding DNA: TGCGCCAGCAGCTTGGCCGGGCGGAGGGGCTACGAGCAGTACTTC. Based on the CDR3 plus reference TRBV5-1 and TRBJ2-7, the full variable domain is KAGVTQTPRYLIKTRGQQVTLSCSPISGHRSVSWYQQTPGQGLQFLFEYFSETQRNKGNFPGRFSGRQFSNSRSEMNVSTLELGDSALYLCASSLAGRRGYEQYFGPGTRLTVT.

This chain joins TRBV27 and TRBJ2-1; TRBD1 might be the D (5 bases). Germline assignment: CDR1 MNHEY and CDR2 SMNVEV (reference sequence). V shed 5 bases and J shed 4 bases, with 12 bases lying between them. This CDR3 has 14 residues. In DNA, the CDR3 is TGTGCCAGCAGTCTGGACATCCCATACAATGAGCAGTTCTTC. It translates to CASSLDIPYNEQFF.

This chain uses TRBV9 with TRBJ2-1; possibly TRBD1 for D (5 bases). This CDR3 has 14 residues. V was shortened by 3 bases and J by 2 bases, with 9 bases between the two germline ends. CDR1 and CDR2 (germline): SGDLS, YYNGEE. For the CDR3, the DNA is TGTGCCAGCAGCGGTCAGGGTCCCTACAATGAGCAGTTCTTC. Translation gives CASSGQGPYNEQFF.

The table lists this clone with many counts. The V and J genes are TRBV25-1 and TRBJ1-4; D is possibly TRBD1 (6 bases). CDR3 length: 14 amino acids. Germline-derived CDR1 and CDR2 are MGHDK and SYGVNS. V lost 4 bases to trimming and J lost 8 bases, with 14 bases between them. Here the CDR3 DNA reads TGTGCCAGCAGTGTCCCTGGGACAAAAGAAAAACTGTTTTTT. Amino acids: CASSVPGTKEKLFF.

The CDR3 nucleotides are TGCAGTGCTAGTACTCGGACAGGGGGATCCCAGCAGTACTTC. This sequence encodes CSASTRTGGSQQYF. V usage is TRBV20-1 and J usage is TRBJ2-7; 10 bases align to TRBD1. This CDR3 is built from 14 residues. CDR1 and CDR2 from the germline V gene are DFQATT and SNEGSKA (reference sequence). V lost 3 bases and J lost 8; bases outside the gene matches: 10.

The chain employs TRBV11-3 and TRBJ2-3; 7 bases agree with TRBD2. CDR1 is SGHNT and CDR2 is YENEEA in the germline V gene. This CDR3 region has 13 residues. Trimming removed 4 bases from V and 6 bases from J; junction bases left unmatched: 4. CDR3 DNA sequence: TGTGCCAGCAGCTCCATTAGCGGGGATACGCAGTATTTT. Its protein product is CASSSISGDTQYF.